A single sample gave rise to the 24 T cell receptor beta chains below, sequenced in a study of shared clonotypes between healthy human individuals. Measured with immunoSEQ multiplex PCR; TCRdb has only the in-frame clones, and not every one. This table holds 2 million to 3 million clones, roughly 93% found once. The sequenced material came from naive CD4+ T cells from PBMCs. Subset in this sample: CD45RA+ positively selected. The source of these receptors is a man younger than 30 in good health. Some clones in this sample may be carry-over from other donors' samples.

In nucleotides, the CDR3 is TGTGCCAGCAGCTTAGGGACTAGCGGGAGGGGTAAAGAGCAGTTCTTC. This gives the protein CASSLGTSGRGKEQFF. The chain links TRBV7-2 to TRBJ2-1; 15 positions agree with TRBD2. This CDR3 has 16 residues. The J segment lost 10 bases and the V segment lost 1 base, leaving 5 bases of the junction unmatched. Germline V CDR1 and CDR2: SGHTA, FQGNSA.

The chain is built from TRBV28 and TRBJ2-1; 10 bases match TRBD1. The CDR3 covers 19 residues. Germline V gene sequence: CDR1 MDHEN, CDR2 SYDVKM. The ends lost 6 bases at V and 5 bases at J; junction bases unmatched: 19. CDR3 DNA: TGTGCCAGCAGACCCCGGCCGGACAGGGGGAGGTATGGGGACAATGAGCAGTTCTTC. Translated: CASRPRPDRGRYGDNEQFF. The full variable domain, rest sourced from reference TRBV28 and TRBJ2-1, is DVKVTQSSRYLVKRTGEKVFLECVQDMDHENMFWYRQDPGLGLRLIYFSYDVKMKEKGDIPEGYSVSREKKERFSLILESASTNQTSMYLCASRPRPDRGRYGDNEQFFGPGTRLTVL.

In its sample, this clone was seen once. The CDR3 loop is CASSPEAGSYNEQFF. DNA for the CDR3: TGTGCCAGCAGCCCAGAGGCAGGCTCCTACAATGAGCAGTTCTTC. The chain links TRBV7-2 to TRBJ2-1; the D is unclear. Germline CDR1 reads SGHTA; CDR2 reads FQGNSA. The CDR3 sequence is 15 residues long. Trimming took 5 bases from V and 0 from J, leaving 11 bases between them.

The genes are TRBV10-3 and TRBJ2-1; TRBD2 might be the D (5 bases). With 2 bases removed from V and 3 bases from J, the gap between germline ends came to 5 bases. The CDR3 has 13 amino acids. CDR1 and CDR2 (germline): ENHRY, SYGVKD. As DNA, the CDR3 is TGTGCCATCAGTGAGCGGGGCTACAATGAGCAGTTCTTC. This sequence encodes CAISERGYNEQFF.

The V call is TRBV28, the J call TRBJ2-7, with 7 bases identical to TRBD1. CDR3 length: 15 residues. V lost 7 bases, J lost 3 bases, and 12 bases stayed unmatched. CDR1 MDHEN and CDR2 SYDVKM come from the germline V gene. DNA of the CDR3: TGTGCCAGCATAGGCCGGACAGGTCCCATCTACGAGCAGTACTTC. Translated: CASIGRTGPIYEQYF.

This clone was observed once. This sample also contains other DNA sequences that code for the same CDR3. V is TRBV5-1 and J is TRBJ2-5; D is uncertain. The germline V gene encodes CDR1 SGHRS and CDR2 YFSETQ. CDR3 size: 13 residues. V lost 2 bases to trimming and J lost 1 base, with 6 bases between them. The CDR3 DNA follows: TGCGCCAGCAGCTTTGGGCCCCAAGAGACCCAGTACTTC. It yields the protein CASSFGPQETQYF.

The chain is built from TRBV4-1 and TRBJ1-3; D is ambiguous. This CDR3 has 16 residues. Germline CDR1 MGHRA, CDR2 YSYEKL. V dropped 4 bases and J dropped 0 bases, with 13 bases sitting between them. The CDR3 sequence is CASSPFMAFSGNTIYF. In DNA, the CDR3 is TGCGCCAGCAGCCCTTTTATGGCATTCTCTGGAAACACCATATATTTT.

This chain uses TRBV5-1 with TRBJ2-1; TRBD2 matches at 11 bases. Germline values: CDR1 SGHRS, CDR2 YFSETQ. V gave up 0 bases and J gave up 10 bases; unmatched junction bases: 9. The CDR3 consists of 16 residues. The DNA of the CDR3 is TGCGCCAGCAGCTTGGCGACTAGCGGGAATGTTCGGGAGCAGTTCTTC. Its protein product is CASSLATSGNVREQFF.

The V gene is TRBV28, the J gene TRBJ2-1; 7 positions match TRBD2. V shed 4 bases and J 6 bases; nucleotides not matched to a gene: 12. The length of the CDR3 is 16 residues. Germline loops: CDR1 MDHEN, CDR2 SYDVKM. The CDR3 reads CASSSTGYGRANEQFF. The CDR3 bases are TGTGCCAGCAGTTCGACTGGCTATGGGAGGGCCAATGAGCAGTTCTTC.

The chain is built from TRBV13 and TRBJ2-4, with D perhaps matching TRBD1 or TRBD2 (5 bases each). V lost 3 bases to trimming and J lost 6 bases, with 15 bases between them. Germline assignment: CDR1 PRHDT and CDR2 FYEKMQ (reference sequence). This CDR3 has 15 residues. Here the CDR3 reads CASSFGDLGSNIQYF. CDR3 in DNA: TGTGCCAGCAGCTTTGGGGACCTAGGCTCAAACATTCAGTACTTC.

V is TRBV5-8 and J is TRBJ1-4, with D hard to call. V lost 4 bases to trimming and J lost 15 bases, with 22 bases between them. Germline CDR1 is SGHTS and CDR2 is YDEGEE. This CDR3 comprises 14 residues. The CDR3 loop is CASSPTTRHLSMFF. The CDR3 region has the DNA TGTGCCAGCAGCCCTACGACTCGGCATCTTTCCATGTTTTTT.

V gene TRBV5-1 combines with J gene TRBJ1-4; the D gene is possibly TRBD1 (5 bases). The V gene lost 4 bases and the J gene lost 3 bases, with 10 bases spanning the gap. The CDR3 runs to 14 residues. CDR1 is SGHRS, CDR2 YFSETQ, per germline. The CDR3 DNA is TGCGCCAGCAGCCACAGGACCTCTAATGAAAAACTGTTTTTT. This sequence encodes CASSHRTSNEKLFF. Based on the CDR3 plus reference TRBV5-1 and TRBJ1-4, the full variable domain is KAGVTQTPRYLIKTRGQQVTLSCSPISGHRSVSWYQQTPGQGLQFLFEYFSETQRNKGNFPGRFSGRQFSNSRSEMNVSTLELGDSALYLCASSHRTSNEKLFFGSGTQLSVL.

The table lists this clone with a count of one. The rearrangement uses TRBV7-3 and TRBJ2-7, with TRBD2 matching 8 bases. The CDR3 runs to 15 residues. The V gene end was trimmed by 0 bases and the J gene end by 5 bases; junction bases not matched to a gene: 6. Germline-derived CDR1 and CDR2 are SGHTA and FQGTGA. The CDR3 here is CASSLTGREVHEQYF. The CDR3 region has the DNA TGTGCCAGCAGCTTAACGGGGCGGGAGGTCCACGAGCAGTACTTC.

The chain is built from TRBV7-8 and TRBJ1-1; D remains ambiguous. The CDR3 extends over 16 amino acids. Between the trimmed V and J ends, which lost 1 base and 5 bases, there was a span of 17 bases. Germline V gives CDR1 SGHVS, CDR2 FQNEAQ. This CDR3 reads CASSLDGARRGTEAFF. CDR3 nucleotide sequence: TGTGCCAGCAGCTTAGACGGAGCGCGGCGGGGAACTGAAGCTTTCTTT.

The chain couples TRBV5-1 to TRBJ2-3, with 7 bases lining up with TRBD2. CDR1 is SGHRS, CDR2 YFSETQ, per germline. V shed 2 bases, J shed 0 bases, and the junction held 6 bases outside the gene matches. CDR3 length: 16 residues. The CDR3 reads CASSFYSGLSTDTQYF. For the CDR3, the DNA is TGCGCCAGCAGCTTTTATAGCGGGCTGAGCACAGATACGCAGTATTTT.

The V and J genes are TRBV9 and TRBJ2-1, with D perhaps matching TRBD1 (5 bases). CDR1 and CDR2 from the germline V gene are SGDLS and YYNGEE. Trimming removed 7 bases at V and 8 bases at J, with 22 bases between. The CDR3 sequence is 15 residues long. DNA of the CDR3: TGTGCCAGCGAGACAGCCATAATACCCCATGATGAGCAGTTCTTC. It encodes CASETAIIPHDEQFF.

The chain uses TRBV6-5 and TRBJ1-1, with D possibly being TRBD1 (5 bases). The CDR3 runs to 14 residues. Germline V gene sequence: CDR1 MNHEY, CDR2 SVGAGI. With 6 bases removed from V and 3 bases from J, the gap between germline ends came to 14 bases. The CDR3 spells CASSRLDSYTEAFF. Here the CDR3 DNA reads TGTGCCAGCAGCCGCCTCGACAGTTACACTGAAGCTTTCTTT.

The chain uses TRBV29-1 and TRBJ1-1; a weak D match, TRBD1 (6 bases). The CDR3 runs 17 residues. V lost 7 bases and J lost 1, with 25 bases in between. CDR1 is SQVTM and CDR2 is ANQGSEA in the germline V gene. The CDR3 DNA reads TGCAGCGCTTCCGAGGGGGGCGCCGGGTTTCGGAACACTGAAGCTTTCTTT. Residues: CSASEGGAGFRNTEAFF.

This clone was picked up a small number of times. J is TRBJ1-5 and V is TRBV5-1; D ambiguous. The V gene lost 2 bases and the J gene lost 0 bases, with 9 bases spanning the gap. This CDR3 is 15 amino acids long. The germline V gene has CDR1 SGHRS and CDR2 YFSETQ. CDR3 in amino acids: CASSFSGHSNQPQHF. The CDR3 bases are TGCGCCAGCAGCTTCTCAGGCCATAGCAATCAGCCCCAGCATTTT.

J is TRBJ1-1 and V is TRBV27; TRBD1 matches 9 bases. V dropped 5 bases and J dropped 1; count of bases not matched to a gene: 5. The CDR3 sequence is 15 residues long. CDR1 is MNHEY, CDR2 SMNVEV, per germline (reference sequence). This CDR3 is CASSPTGGRNTEAFF. The CDR3 coding sequence is TGTGCCAGCAGTCCTACAGGGGGCCGGAACACTGAAGCTTTCTTT.

This CDR3 reads CASSDYRETEAFF. In DNA form, the CDR3 reads TGTGCCAGCAGTGACTACAGGGAGACTGAAGCTTTCTTT. The genes are TRBV6-1 and TRBJ1-1; possibly TRBD1 for D (6 bases). Trimming removed 3 bases at V and 5 bases at J, with 10 bases between. Germline V CDR1 and CDR2: MNHNS, SASEGT. This CDR3 is 13 amino acids long.

This chain uses TRBV18 with TRBJ1-5, with 9 bases lining up with TRBD1. CDR1 and CDR2 from the germline V gene are KGHSH and LQKENI. There are 15 residues in the CDR3. The junction had 8 bases not matched to a gene; V was cut back by 3 bases and J by 8 bases. Here the CDR3 reads CASSPRTGDGEPQHF. CDR3 DNA sequence: TGTGCCAGCTCACCGAGGACAGGGGACGGGGAGCCCCAGCATTTT. Looking up the rest from reference TRBV18 and TRBJ1-5 gives the full variable domain: NAGVMQNPRHLVRRRGQEARLRCSPMKGHSHVYWYRQLPEEGLKFMVYLQKENIIDESGMPKERFSAEFPKEGPSILRIQQVVRGDSAAYFCASSPRTGDGEPQHFGDGTRLSIL.

CDR3: CAISDGASGNGETQYF. CDR3 sequence (DNA): TGTGCCATCAGTGACGGGGCAAGCGGGAACGGAGAGACCCAGTACTTC. The chain joins TRBV10-3 to TRBJ2-5; 7 positions agree with TRBD2. V shed 3 bases, J shed 4 bases, and the junction held 11 bases outside the gene matches. Germline-derived CDR1 and CDR2 are ENHRY and SYGVKD. This CDR3 region has 16 residues.

V and J are TRBV21-1 and TRBJ2-7; no check of the table's D call, TRBD1, against the DNA was made. TRBV21-1 is termed a pseudogene. The CDR3 length is 16 residues. CDR3 loop: CASSKPWTGEGYEQYF. Written as DNA, the CDR3 is TGTGCCAGCAGCAAACCCTGGACAGGGGAAGGCTACGAGCAGTACTTC.